This T cell receptor (beta chain) was profiled in a study of technical replicates of blood from a handful of donors. Data came from immunoSEQ multiplex PCR; TCRdb stores just in-frame clones and leaves some out. Of 60,000 to 65,000 clones detected, around 88% appear once; the ten largest clones hold approximately 4.7%. The CDR3 is 14 residues long. V lost 4 bases and J lost 10; bases outside the gene matches: 6. CDR1 and CDR2 (germline): LGHNA, YSLEER. Sequenced sample: PBMCs. The origin of this receptor is a human donor in good health. Some clones in this sample may be carry-over from other donors' samples. The chain joins TRBV4-3 to TRBJ1-6, with 8 bases that match TRBD1. CDR3 amino acids: CASSRTGWGSPLHF. The CDR3 DNA sequence: TGCGCCAGCAGCCGGACAGGGTGGGGATCACCCCTCCACTTT.